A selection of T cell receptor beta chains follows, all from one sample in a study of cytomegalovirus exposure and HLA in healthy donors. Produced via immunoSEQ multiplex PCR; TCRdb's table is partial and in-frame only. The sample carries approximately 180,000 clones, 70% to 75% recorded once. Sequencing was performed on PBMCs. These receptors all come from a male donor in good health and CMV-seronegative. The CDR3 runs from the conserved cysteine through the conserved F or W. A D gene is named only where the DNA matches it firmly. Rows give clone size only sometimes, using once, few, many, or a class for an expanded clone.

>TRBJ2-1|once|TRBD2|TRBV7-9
CSSSPTPGGNEQFF
TGTTCCAGCAGCCCAACCCCGGGGGGAAATGAGCAGTTCTTC
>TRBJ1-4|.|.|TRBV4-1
CASSPRATAPGGKLFF
TGCGCCAGCAGCCCAAGGGCGACAGCTCCGGGGGGAAAACTGTTTTTT
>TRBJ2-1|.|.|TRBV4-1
CASSQTSGLNSYNEQFF
TGCGCCAGCAGCCAAACGTCGGGACTGAACTCCTACAATGAGCAGTTCTTC
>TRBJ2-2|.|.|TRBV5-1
CASSLGDTGELFF
TGCGCCAGCAGCTTGGGAGACACCGGGGAGCTGTTTTTT
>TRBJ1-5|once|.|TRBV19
CASSTINNQPQHF
TGTGCCAGTAGTACTATAAATAATCAGCCCCAGCATTTT
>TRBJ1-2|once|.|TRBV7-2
CASRQQANYGYTF
TGTGCCAGCAGACAGCAAGCTAACTATGGCTACACCTTC
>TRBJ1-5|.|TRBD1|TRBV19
CASSGTVGQPQHF
TGTGCCAGTAGTGGGACAGTTGGACAGCCCCAGCATTTT
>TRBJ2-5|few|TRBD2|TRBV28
CASSSPRTSGMQETQYF
TGTGCCAGCAGCTCCCCTAGGACTAGCGGGATGCAAGAGACCCAGTACTTC
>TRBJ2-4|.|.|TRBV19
CASTPFLGLAKNIQYF
TGTGCCAGTACTCCATTCCTAGGTCTAGCCAAAAACATTCAGTACTTC
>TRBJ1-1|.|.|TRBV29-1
CSVVGRDMLNTEAFF
TGCAGCGTTGTTGGCCGGGACATGTTGAACACTGAAGCTTTCTTT
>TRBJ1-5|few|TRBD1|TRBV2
CASSELDQGAGNQPQHF
TGTGCCAGCAGTGAACTCGACCAGGGGGCCGGCAATCAGCCCCAGCATTTT
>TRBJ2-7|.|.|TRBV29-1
CSFSREGVYEQYF
TGCAGCTTCTCCCGCGAGGGGGTCTACGAGCAGTACTTC
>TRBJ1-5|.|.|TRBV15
CATSYSRQDNQPQHF
TGTGCCACCAGCTACTCCCGACAGGACAATCAGCCCCAGCATTTT
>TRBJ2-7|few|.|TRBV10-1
CASSALWSGLPYEQYF
TGCGCCAGCAGCGCTTTGTGGAGCGGACTTCCCTACGAGCAGTACTTC
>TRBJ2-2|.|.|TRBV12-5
CASGSSSTGLGATGELFF
TGTGCTAGTGGATCCTCTTCGACAGGCCTGGGTGCCACCGGGGAGCTGTTTTTT
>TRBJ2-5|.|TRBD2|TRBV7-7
CASSLRGLAKETQYF
TGTGCCAGCAGCTTACGGGGACTAGCGAAAGAGACCCAGTACTTC
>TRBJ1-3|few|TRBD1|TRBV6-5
CASSRDRGLGNTIYF
TGTGCCAGCAGTCGGGACAGGGGGCTAGGAAACACCATATATTTT
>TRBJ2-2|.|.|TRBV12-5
CASGPTSANTGELFF
TGTGCTAGTGGTCCTACGAGCGCCAACACCGGGGAGCTGTTTTTT
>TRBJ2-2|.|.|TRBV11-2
CASSRRRANTGELLF
TGTGCCAGCAGCCGACGACGGGCGAACACCGGGGAGCTGCTTTTT
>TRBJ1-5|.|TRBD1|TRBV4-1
CASSQGDRDHQPQHF
TGCGCCAGCAGCCAAGGGGACAGGGATCATCAGCCCCAGCATTTT
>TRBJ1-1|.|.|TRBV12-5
CASGLVYNTEAFF
TGTGCTAGTGGTTTGGTTTATAACACTGAAGCTTTCTTT
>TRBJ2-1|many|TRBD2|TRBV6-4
CASSQSSGGYNEQFF
TGTGCCAGCAGCCAATCTAGCGGGGGGTACAATGAGCAGTTCTTC
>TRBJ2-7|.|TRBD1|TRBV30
CAWSTTGGIDEQYF
TGTGCCTGGAGTACAACAGGGGGTATCGACGAGCAGTACTTC
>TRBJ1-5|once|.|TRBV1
CTSSQDPGNGNQPQHF
TGCACCAGCAGCCAAGATCCGGGGAACGGCAATCAGCCCCAGCATTTT
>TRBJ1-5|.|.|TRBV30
CAWSSDRSPGGNQPQHF
TGTGCCTGGAGTAGTGACAGGTCACCCGGGGGCAATCAGCCCCAGCATTTT
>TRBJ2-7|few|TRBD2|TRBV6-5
CASSYSAAGDYEQYF
TGTGCCAGCAGTTACTCTGCAGCGGGGGACTACGAGCAGTACTTC
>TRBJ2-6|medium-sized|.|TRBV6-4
CASSDSSSGANVLTF
TGTGCCAGCAGTGACTCGAGCTCTGGGGCCAACGTCCTGACTTTC
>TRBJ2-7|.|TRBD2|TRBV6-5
CASSYHPGLETYEQYF
TGTGCCAGCAGTTATCACCCGGGACTAGAGACCTACGAGCAGTACTTC
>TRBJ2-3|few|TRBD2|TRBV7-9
CASSQFLAGGTGTQYF
TGTGCCAGCAGCCAGTTCCTAGCGGGGGGCACAGGTACGCAGTATTTT
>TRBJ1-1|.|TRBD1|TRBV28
CASSPGTVNTEAFF
TGTGCCAGCAGCCCCGGGACAGTGAACACTGAAGCTTTCTTT
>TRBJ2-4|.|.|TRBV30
CAWSGETAGLAIQYF
TGTGCCTGGAGTGGGGAGACTGCTGGCTTAGCCATTCAGTACTTC
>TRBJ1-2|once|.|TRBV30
CAYTRAGLDYGYTF
TGTGCCTACACCCGAGCAGGGTTGGACTATGGCTACACCTTC
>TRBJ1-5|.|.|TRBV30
CAWSVQGYQPQHF
TGTGCCTGGAGTGTCCAGGGATATCAGCCCCAGCATTTT
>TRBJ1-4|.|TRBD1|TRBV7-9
CASSLDRGRNEKLFF
TGTGCCAGCAGCCTCGACAGGGGGCGCAATGAAAAACTGTTTTTT
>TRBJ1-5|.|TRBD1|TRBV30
CAWRGRGQPNQPQHF
TGTGCCTGGAGGGGAAGGGGACAGCCAAATCAGCCCCAGCATTTT
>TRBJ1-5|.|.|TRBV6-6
CASSNAGALGQPQHF
TGTGCCAGCAGTAACGCGGGCGCACTGGGTCAGCCCCAGCATTTT
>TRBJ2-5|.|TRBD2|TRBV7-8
CASSLSGLTSGETQYF
TGTGCCAGCAGCTTATCGGGCCTAACTAGCGGGGAGACCCAGTACTTC
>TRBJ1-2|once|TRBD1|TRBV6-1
CASRLPTGLGYTF
TGTGCCAGCAGGCTTCCGACAGGGTTGGGCTACACCTTC
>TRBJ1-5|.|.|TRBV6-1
CASKPSFNSNQPQHF
TGTGCCAGCAAGCCAAGCTTTAATAGCAATCAGCCCCAGCATTTT
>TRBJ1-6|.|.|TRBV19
CASRVGNSPLHF
TGTGCCAGTAGGGTCGGGAATTCACCCCTCCACTTT
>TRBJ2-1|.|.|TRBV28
CASSLPPSRQPYNEQFF
TGTGCCAGCAGTTTACCCCCCTCGAGACAACCCTACAATGAGCAGTTCTTC
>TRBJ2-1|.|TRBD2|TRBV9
CASSISGGFAGEEQFF
TGTGCCAGCAGCATCTCGGGAGGCTTCGCGGGAGAAGAGCAGTTCTTC
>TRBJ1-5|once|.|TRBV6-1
CASTEGRQPQHF
TGTGCCAGCACGGAGGGGAGGCAGCCCCAGCATTTT
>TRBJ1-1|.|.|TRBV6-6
CASSPREGKNTEAFF
TGTGCCAGCAGCCCCCGAGAGGGAAAGAACACTGAAGCTTTCTTT
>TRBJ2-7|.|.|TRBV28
CASIFEQYF
TGTGCCAGCATCTTCGAGCAGTACTTC
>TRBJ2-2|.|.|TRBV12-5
CASGLVRTALNTGELFF
TGTGCTAGTGGTTTGGTACGAACAGCCTTAAACACCGGGGAGCTGTTTTTT
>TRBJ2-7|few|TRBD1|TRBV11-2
CASSLWTGSFEQYF
TGTGCCAGCAGCCTCTGGACAGGGAGTTTCGAGCAGTACTTC
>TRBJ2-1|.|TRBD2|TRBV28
CASSSGLAGAENEQFF
TGTGCCAGCAGCTCGGGACTAGCGGGAGCTGAGAATGAGCAGTTCTTC
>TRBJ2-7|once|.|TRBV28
CASSPRDRSYAQYF
TGTGCCAGCAGTCCGCGGGACAGAAGCTACGCGCAGTACTTC
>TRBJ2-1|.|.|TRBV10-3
CASSYSHRVDNEQFF
TGTGCCAGCAGTTATTCTCACAGGGTGGACAATGAGCAGTTCTTC
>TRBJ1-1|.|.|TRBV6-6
CASVYRRMNTEAFF
TGTGCCAGCGTTTACAGACGCATGAACACTGAAGCTTTCTTT
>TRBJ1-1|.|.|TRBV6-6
CASRAGIGDTEAFF
TGTGCCAGCAGGGCGGGGATCGGGGACACTGAAGCTTTCTTT
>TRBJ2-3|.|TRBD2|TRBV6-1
CASSTSGASTDTQYF
TGTGCCAGCAGTACTAGCGGGGCTAGCACAGATACGCAGTATTTT